Below, one TCR beta chain is given with its context. This clone showed up just once. This receptor's antigen is unknown. The input lacks base qualities; no much larger clone sits a single base away. The data were taken from a study of cytomegalovirus exposure and HLA in healthy donors (TCRdb year 2017). Background on the whole study: An earlier analysis of fewer than 750 of the donors reported 276 Gb of sequence data and around 110 million unique TCR beta sequences obtained from some 200 million T cells. An early release covering about 600 HLA-typed donors comprised about 290 gigabases of sequencing data and 85 million to 100 million unique TCR sequences. Of the 398 genotyped donors, roughly 80% fell in the genetic ancestry cluster associated with self-reported Caucasian donors. The study was designed to test whether signatures of past pathogen exposure could be identified by cataloging public T cell receptors. The study profiled the T cell repertoires of hundreds of subjects by immunosequencing and related them to cytomegalovirus serostatus. In addition to the first cohort of around 670 subjects, a separate validation cohort of some 120 different subjects was used. The study combined high-throughput TCR immunosequencing, statistical association of individual TCRs with disease status, and machine learning to predict cytomegalovirus infection status. To study patterns of TCR occurrence, a later analysis re-analyzed previously published TCR beta repertoires from around 660 donors and added high-resolution HLA genotyping. The later analysis used no new phenotypic data to find candidate immune exposures, relying instead on TCR beta sequences and their occurrence across donors. An earlier analysis of around 540 of the donors applied high-throughput TCR beta sequencing to assess whether each TCR beta V gene segment acted as functional or pseudogenic. Donor age, sex, ethnicity and CMV serostatus were compiled together with the repertoire data. A later genetic analysis used genome-wide SNP genotypes for about 65% of the 666 donors, treating that subset as a discovery cohort. All discovery cohort repertoires had been generated using a single sequencing platform. Both class I and class II loci were covered by HLA typing, at four-digit resolution. The number of donors typed differed by locus, with roughly 629-640 for A, B, C, DRB1 and DQB1, around 520 for DQA1, 600 to 610 for DPA1, and some 440 for DPB1. Four to six DR-DQ haplotypes were handled as single units for association and clustering, since linkage in the cohort was strong. Across some 400 genotyped donors of the cohort, an average of roughly 250,000 unique TCR beta nucleotide sequences per donor were sequenced, and roughly 20% of those sequences were non-productive. The paper's findings and limits, for the study overall: In a later analysis, HLA-associated TCR beta chains were found to be more clonally expanded and to have lower generation probabilities than equally common non-associated chains. According to a later analysis, TCR association rates differed among HLA loci, with DRB1 alleles showing the most associated TCRs and HLA-C alleles showing the fewest. Compared with the approximately 710-donor mean, donors in an Asian-associated ancestry cluster had fewer N-insertions in productive TCRs, according to a later genetic analysis. Linkage disequilibrium might explain the correlated functional status among segregating V segments, but an unknown experimental factor could not be excluded. An earlier analysis of approximately 590 of the donors showed that most TCR beta V segments appeared in productive rearrangements either about 90% or about 30% of the time, which broadly matched IMGT annotations. A later genetic analysis associated a missense DCLRE1C variant with V-gene and J-gene trimming of TCR beta chains, and an independent cohort replicated the association. A later analysis found that most CMV-associated TCR beta chains appeared HLA-restricted, with HLA associations seemingly driven largely by CMV exposure. Only TCR beta chains were sequenced in this cohort, and the absence of alpha or paired-chain data limited detectable features. The authors suggested that the approach could potentially be extended to other disease states and immunological phenotypes. A further reported finding was that TCR beta sequences accurately predicted the HLA-A and HLA-B alleles for most subjects in the first cohort. The 87-base-pair reads could not distinguish some IMGT-functional V segments, including TRBV6-2 and TRBV6-3, so those segments were excluded. In vitro tests confirmed that a few of the cytomegalovirus-associated TCR beta chains recognize cytomegalovirus antigens. A later analysis reported that several top co-occurrence clusters appeared linked to parvovirus B19, influenza, CMV and Epstein-Barr virus. The only immune exposure information available for the cohort was CMV serostatus. When HLA alleles, especially DR and DQ, strongly co-occurred, TCR associations were difficult to assign to individual alleles. The classifier was reported to diagnose cytomegalovirus status with high specificity and sensitivity in both the original cohort and the validation cohort. In the study, 164 TCR beta chains were listed as associated with cytomegalovirus. A cluster of highly shared sequence variants was judged likely to represent a technical artifact of the sequencing pipeline. Roughly uniform sequencing depth across donors was assumed in presence/absence analyses, although this assumption may not hold. A later analysis associated 16,951 TCR beta sequences with specific HLA alleles at a false discovery rate of 0.05. Most TCR sequences were observed very rarely across donors, whereas some public TCRs were present in many individuals. Over 15 rarely observed V segments, including chromosome 9 orphons, were excluded from the earlier analysis of a few hundred of the donors because counts were too low. HLA typing was unavailable for some donors at each locus, so association tests used only the typed subset.

Library prep was done by the immunoSEQ multiplex PCR assay. For the multiplex PCR, a mixture combining 60 forward primers for TCR Vbeta segments and 13 reverse primers for TCR Jbeta segments was used. The CDR3 region of rearranged TCR beta genes was amplified from genomic DNA by a multiplex PCR assay. Amplified TCR beta libraries were sequenced as 87-base-pair reads on the Illumina HiSeq System. Turning to the authors' computational methods: A later analysis counted some 74 million unique TCR beta chains across the 666 repertoires, and some 11 million of these chains were shared by at least two donors. To remove PCR and sequencing errors, raw reads were error-corrected and collapsed into unique sequences using a nearest-neighbor algorithm that merged closely related sequences. CDR3 sequences were aligned to IMGT reference sequences to assign V, D and J gene segments. For a sequence to be retained, a match of at least six nucleotides to both a V gene segment and a J gene segment was required. Rearrangements were classified as productive when the CDR3 lacked stop codons and remained in frame with V and J, and all other rearrangements were classified as non-productive. CDR3 was defined by IMGT convention, running from the second conserved V-encoded cysteine to the conserved J-encoded phenylalanine. The earlier analysis of approximately 500 of the donors excluded sequences that lacked an unambiguous match to a single V gene segment. An earlier analysis of several hundred of the donors called V segments functional above 56.7% productive rearrangements and segregating when the between-donor standard deviation exceeded 5%. A statistical classification framework was built to diagnose cytomegalovirus status from the catalog of TCR beta chain sequences. A later analysis assigned V and J genes by comparing TCR nucleotide sequences with IMGT/GENE-DB human TR gene sequences. Using the TCRdist pipeline, a later analysis assigned CDR3 sequences along with most-parsimonious VDJ recombination scenarios. In a later analysis, every TCR beta chain was defined by the combination of its CDR3 amino acid sequence and its V-gene family, and reads without a unique V-gene family were dropped. As a way to deal with suspected cross-contamination and a sequencing artifact, a later analysis dropped over 550 nucleotide sequences that were highly shared and had low generation probability. A later analysis calculated a clonal expansion index for each public chain from normalized within-repertoire ranks of inferred template counts. A later analysis computed generation probabilities with a VDJ recombination model fitted to out-of-frame rearrangements, and checked the results against IGoR. A later analysis scored TCR-TCR, TCR-HLA and TCR-CMV co-occurrence with hypergeometric tests, applying a repertoire-size bias correction to TCR pairs. To estimate false discovery rates, a later analysis permuted the HLA or CMV assignments 20 times. In a later analysis, co-occurring TCRs were grouped with DBSCAN, and TCRdist sequence similarity was added when clustering was performed within HLA-allele-positive subsets. Co-occurrence clustering excluded repertoires with fewer than 30,000 or more than 120,000 public chains, plus five with anomalous nucleotide sharing. TCRdb carries this immuneACCESS record with in-frame sequences only. Its versions omit some clonotypes, under half of them owing to an unresolved V gene in the studies checked, with the rest unexplained. That table supplies the V and J calls and clone size; D and trimming were determined from the DNA. In all, the sample holds about 94,000 clones, and 75% to 85% of those were seen once. Clones ranked in the top ten supply approximately 3.8% of the sample.

The cohort was made up of 500 to 800 healthy bone marrow donors. At the time of sampling, every cohort member was nominally healthy, though immune exposures that went unrecorded were likely present. The donor tested CMV seronegative and was one of the 352 seronegative cohort members. Every donor gave a peripheral blood sample, and the peripheral blood mononuclear cells from that sample were used for TCR beta sequencing. Genomic DNA was extracted from the blood cell samples with the Qiagen DNeasy Blood Extraction Kit. CDR1 and CDR2 were assigned from the germline V gene (reference sequence) as SEHNR and FQNEAQ. From the cysteine through the phenylalanine, the CDR3 covers 17 amino acids. CDR3 DNA is the only sequence kept; it has 51 bases, read in frame from the first base. From V the trimming removes 0 bases and from J it removes 0 bases, while the gene matches leave 4 bases of the junction unaccounted for.

The chain couples TRBV7-9 to TRBJ1-4; 7 of the junction bases match TRBD1. The specimen sequenced was PBMCs. The source is a woman between 35 and 50 years old in good health and CMV-seronegative. The nucleotides are TGTGCCAGCAGCTTAGCGCACGACAGGGCAACTAATGAAAAACTGTTTTTT. This gives the protein CASSLAHDRATNEKLFF.